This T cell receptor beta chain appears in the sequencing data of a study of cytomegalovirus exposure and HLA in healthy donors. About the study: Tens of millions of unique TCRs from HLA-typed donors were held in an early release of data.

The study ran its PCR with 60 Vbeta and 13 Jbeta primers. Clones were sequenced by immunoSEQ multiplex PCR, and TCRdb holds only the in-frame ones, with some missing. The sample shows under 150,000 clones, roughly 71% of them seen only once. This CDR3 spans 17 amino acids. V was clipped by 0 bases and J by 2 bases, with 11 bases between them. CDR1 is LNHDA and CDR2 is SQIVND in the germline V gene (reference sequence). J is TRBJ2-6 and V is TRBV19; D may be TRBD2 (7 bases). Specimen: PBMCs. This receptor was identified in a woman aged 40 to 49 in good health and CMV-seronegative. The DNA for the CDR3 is TGTGCCAGTAGTATAGATCTGGGGGGGCCTGGGGCCAACGTCCTGACTTTC. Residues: CASSIDLGGPGANVLTF.